This TCR beta chain is from a study of lymphopenia after photon versus proton radiotherapy (dated by TCRdb to between 2018 and 2021). Turning to the overall study: In patients with gastrointestinal tumors who developed high-grade lymphopenia, the study compared the immunological effects of photon radiation therapy with those of proton radiation therapy. The cohort comprised 20 or so patients with gastrointestinal tumors who received either photon or proton therapy and then developed lymphopenia. The study aimed to characterize how the two radiation modalities differ in their impact on the immune system.

For this clone: It lacks a known antigen. Base quality data are lacking; no much larger clone is found one base away.

Broad study findings and their caveats: During treatment, patients who received photon therapy lost naive T cells and TCR diversity and gained effector/memory populations, whereas patients who received proton therapy remained relatively stable. After the lymphocyte count nadir, repertoires from photon-treated patients showed oligoclonal expansion, particularly of CD8+ Temra cells, and this expansion drove the decline in diversity. Across the cohort, an inverse correlation was found between a larger post-nadir drop in TCR diversity and overall survival time among patients who died. The authors looked at the survival association only in patients who died, and they framed better survival with proton therapy as a possibility rather than a demonstrated result.

The CDR3 holds 14 amino acids from the cysteine to the phenylalanine. Of the read, only the CDR3 DNA is kept; its 42 bases are in frame from base 1. Here V drops 3 bases and J drops 5 bases, and the junction holds 6 bases not matched to any gene. CDR1 and CDR2 were assigned from the germline V gene (reference sequence) as LNHDA and SQIVND. The library came from the immunoSEQ multiplex PCR assay. T cell repertoires were profiled by deep sequencing of rearranged TCR beta loci, alongside multiparametric flow cytometry. TCRdb limited this immuneACCESS table to in-frame rearrangements with V and J called. A share of clones is missing; checked studies link under half to unresolved V genes, and the rest is unexplained. In all, the sample holds 160,000 or so clones, and about 88% of those were seen once. The top ten clones comprise about 4.7% of the sample.

Sequencing used peripheral blood, obtained from a patient treated with photon-based radiotherapy. In this chain, TRBV19 is recombined with TRBJ2-5, with 7 central nucleotides matching TRBD1. This receptor was obtained from a man over 45 with gastric cancer. The CDR3 is CASSITGVRETQYF. The DNA sequence follows: TGTGCCAGTAGTATCACAGGGGTTCGGGAGACCCAGTACTTC.